Sequencing of this TCR beta chain was carried out in a study of T cells in women clearing cervical HPV infection. Points from the study as a whole: It is unknown whether associations predate infection; no effector/memory or HPV-specific sorting. Combining TCR richness with V gene abundances gave approximately 0.8 AUC.

Regarding this clone: What it binds is not known. The DNA ends 3 residues before the CDR3 does, and the rest of the CDR3 is filled in from the germline J gene.

This CDR3 is 14 amino acids long. Germline CDR1 and CDR2: MNHEY and SVGEGT. V lost 4 bases, J lost 3 bases, and 11 bases lay in between. Repertoires were generated with immunoSEQ multiplex PCR, while TCRdb's copy carries only in-frame clones and drops some. This sample's table reports about 14,000 clones. The clonotype comes from a woman between 18 and 70 years old with a cervical HPV16 infection that either progressed to CIN3+ or cleared (not recorded which). The chain uses TRBV6-2 or TRBV6-3 and TRBJ2-3; D is undetermined. Specimen: blood buffy coat. Partial CDR3 DNA: TGTGCCAGCAGTTCCCCTTTAGCTACAGATACG. It translates to CASSSPLATDT. The full CDR3 protein reads CASSSPLATDTQYF.